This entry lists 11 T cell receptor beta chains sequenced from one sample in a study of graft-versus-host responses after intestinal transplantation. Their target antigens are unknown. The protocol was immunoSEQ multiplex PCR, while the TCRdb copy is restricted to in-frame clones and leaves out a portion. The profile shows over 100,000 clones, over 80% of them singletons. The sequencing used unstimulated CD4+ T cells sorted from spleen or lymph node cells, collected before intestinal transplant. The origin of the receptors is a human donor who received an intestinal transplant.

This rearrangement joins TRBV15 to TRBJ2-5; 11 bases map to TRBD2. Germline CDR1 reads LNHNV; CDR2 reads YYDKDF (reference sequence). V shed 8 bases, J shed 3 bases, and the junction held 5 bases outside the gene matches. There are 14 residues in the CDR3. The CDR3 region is CATRIAGGKETQYF. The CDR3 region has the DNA TGTGCCACCCGTATAGCGGGAGGGAAAGAGACCCAGTACTTC. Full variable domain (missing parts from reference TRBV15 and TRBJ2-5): DAMVIQNPRYQVTQFGKPVTLSCSQTLNHNVMYWYQQKSSQAPKLLFHYYDKDFNNEADTPDNFQSRRPNTSFCFLDIRSPGLGDTAMYLCATRIAGGKETQYFGPGTRLLVL.

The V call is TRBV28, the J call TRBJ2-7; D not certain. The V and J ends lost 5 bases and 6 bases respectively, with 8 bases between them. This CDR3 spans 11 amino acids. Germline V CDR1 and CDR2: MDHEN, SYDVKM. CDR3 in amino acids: CASSLDLEQYF. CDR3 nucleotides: TGTGCCAGCAGTCTCGACCTCGAGCAGTACTTC.

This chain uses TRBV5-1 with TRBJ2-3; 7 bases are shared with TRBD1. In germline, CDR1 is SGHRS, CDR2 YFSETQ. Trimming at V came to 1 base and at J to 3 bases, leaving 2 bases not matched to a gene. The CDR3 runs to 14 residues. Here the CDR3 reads CASSLTGQTDTQYF. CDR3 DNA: TGCGCCAGCAGCTTGACGGGACAGACAGATACGCAGTATTTT.

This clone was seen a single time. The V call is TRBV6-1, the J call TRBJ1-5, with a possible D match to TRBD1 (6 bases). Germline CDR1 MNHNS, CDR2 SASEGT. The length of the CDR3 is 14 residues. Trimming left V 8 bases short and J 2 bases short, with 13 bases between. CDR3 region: CASQSGVGNQPQHF. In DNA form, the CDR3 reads TGTGCCAGCCAGTCAGGGGTTGGCAATCAGCCCCAGCATTTT.

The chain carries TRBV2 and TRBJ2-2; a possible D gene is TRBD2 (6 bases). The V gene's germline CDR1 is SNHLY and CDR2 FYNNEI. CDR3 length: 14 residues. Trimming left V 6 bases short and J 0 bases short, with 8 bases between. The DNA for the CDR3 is TGTGCCAGCAGGACGGGAGCGAACACCGGGGAGCTGTTTTTT. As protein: CASRTGANTGELFF.

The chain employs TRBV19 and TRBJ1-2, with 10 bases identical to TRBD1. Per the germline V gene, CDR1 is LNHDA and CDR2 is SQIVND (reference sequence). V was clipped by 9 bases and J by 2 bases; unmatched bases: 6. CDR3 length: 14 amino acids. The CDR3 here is CASRRGQGNYGYTF. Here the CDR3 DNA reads TGTGCCAGCCGGAGGGGACAGGGGAACTATGGCTACACCTTC.

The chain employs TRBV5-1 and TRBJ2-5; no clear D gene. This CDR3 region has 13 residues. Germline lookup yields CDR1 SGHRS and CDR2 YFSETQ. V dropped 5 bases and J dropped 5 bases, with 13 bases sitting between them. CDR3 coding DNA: TGCGCCAGCAGTGTCACAGTAGGTGAGACCCAGTACTTC. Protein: CASSVTVGETQYF.

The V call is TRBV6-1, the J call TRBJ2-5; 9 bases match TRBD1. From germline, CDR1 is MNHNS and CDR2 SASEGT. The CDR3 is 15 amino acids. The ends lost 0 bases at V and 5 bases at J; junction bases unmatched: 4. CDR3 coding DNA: TGTGCCAGCAGTGAAGCGGGGACAGGGCGGGAGACCCAGTACTTC. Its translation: CASSEAGTGRETQYF.

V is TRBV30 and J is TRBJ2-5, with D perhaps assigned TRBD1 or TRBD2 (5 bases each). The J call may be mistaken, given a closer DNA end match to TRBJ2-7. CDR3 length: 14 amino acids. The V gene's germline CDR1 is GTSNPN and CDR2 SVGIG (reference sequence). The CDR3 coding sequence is TGTGCCTGGAGTAAGAGGGGCTCCCCCTACGAGCAGTACTTC. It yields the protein CAWSKRGSPYEQYF.

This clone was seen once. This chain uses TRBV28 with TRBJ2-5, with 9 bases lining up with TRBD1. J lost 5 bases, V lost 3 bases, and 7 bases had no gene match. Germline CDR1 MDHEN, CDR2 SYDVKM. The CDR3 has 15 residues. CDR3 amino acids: CASSFPTGGLETQYF. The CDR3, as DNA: TGTGCCAGCAGTTTCCCGACAGGGGGTCTTGAGACCCAGTACTTC.

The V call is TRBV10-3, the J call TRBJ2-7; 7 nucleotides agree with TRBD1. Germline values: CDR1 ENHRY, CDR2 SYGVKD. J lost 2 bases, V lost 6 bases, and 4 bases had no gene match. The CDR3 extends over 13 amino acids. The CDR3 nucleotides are TGTGCCATCAGCCGGGACAGCACCTACGAGCAGTACTTC. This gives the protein CAISRDSTYEQYF.